This TCR beta chain emerged from a study of T cell repertoires in cytomegalovirus infection. Overall study: Both recently identified HLA-C-restricted and well-studied HLA-B-restricted CMV epitopes were used in the study. CMV infection together with matching HLA type was indicated by public TCR beta signatures.

Whole-study findings and limits: The cumulative frequency of public TCR beta families identified carriers of CMV plus the relevant HLA. Ex vivo, HLA-C-restricted CMV-specific TCR beta clonotypes prevailed over the rest of the response.

This CDR3 spans 13 amino acids. CDR1 MDHEN and CDR2 SYDVKM come from the germline V gene. Trimming removed 5 bases from V and 0 bases from J, with 7 bases in between. This clonotype was picked up many times. The antigen is unknown. A single record per CDR3 protein comes from TCRdb applying MiXCR to the reads. The data show 800,000 to 950,000 distinct CDR3 sequences, around a third seen once. The material sequenced was cultured CD8+ T cells from PBMCs, taken from culture after CMV antigen stimulation. The rearrangement links TRBV28 to TRBJ1-2; D is unclear. This clonotype originated in a human donor in good health (CMV status not recorded). Some clones in this sample may be carry-over from other donors' samples. The CDR3 is CASSQETNYGYTF. CDR3 in DNA: TGTGCCAGCAGTCAGGAGACTAACTATGGCTACACCTTC.